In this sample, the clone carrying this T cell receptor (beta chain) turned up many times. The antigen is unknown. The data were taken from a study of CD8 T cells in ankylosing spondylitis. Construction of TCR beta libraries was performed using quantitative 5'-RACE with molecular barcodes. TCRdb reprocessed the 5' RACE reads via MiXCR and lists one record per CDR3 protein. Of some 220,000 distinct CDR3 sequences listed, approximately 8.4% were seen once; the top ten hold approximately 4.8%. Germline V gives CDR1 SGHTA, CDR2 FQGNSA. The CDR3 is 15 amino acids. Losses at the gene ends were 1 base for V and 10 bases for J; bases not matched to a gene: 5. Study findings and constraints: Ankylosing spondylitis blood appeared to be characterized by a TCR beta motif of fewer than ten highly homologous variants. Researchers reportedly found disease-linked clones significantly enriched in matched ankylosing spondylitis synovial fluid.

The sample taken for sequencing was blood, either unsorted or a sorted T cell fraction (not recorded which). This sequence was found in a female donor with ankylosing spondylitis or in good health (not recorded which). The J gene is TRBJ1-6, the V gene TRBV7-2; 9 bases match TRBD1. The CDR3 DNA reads TGTGCCAGCAGCTTAGACTGGACAGGGGTGTCACCCCTCCACTTT. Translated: CASSLDWTGVSPLHF.